A selection of T cell receptor beta chains follows, all from one sample in a study of cytomegalovirus exposure and HLA in healthy donors. Sequencing used immunoSEQ multiplex PCR; TCRdb keeps in-frame clones, though not all of them. This sample has some 120,000 clones, with under 90% found just once. Sequencing was performed on PBMCs. The source of these receptors is a young woman in good health and CMV-seronegative. Both conserved end residues are trimmed from each CDR3. Each record gives: CDR3 protein, V gene, D gene, J gene. D genes are given only for firm matches.

ASKKGLAGVGETQY,TRBV28,TRBD2,TRBJ2-5
ASGQGETQY,TRBV6-5,TRBD1,TRBJ2-5
ASSSPGGEQY,TRBV28,TRBD2,TRBJ2-7
ASSSSGTVVSPLH,TRBV7-9,TRBD1,TRBJ1-6
AWSVPRTSSYEQY,TRBV30,TRBD2,NA
ATSRDRGIQETQY,TRBV15,NA,TRBJ2-5
ASSSGGETQY,TRBV6-6,NA,TRBJ2-5
ASTSRGSSYEQY,TRBV5-6,NA,TRBJ2-7
ASSFLRGEGPDTQY,TRBV27,NA,TRBJ2-3
ASSVASGGRSGELF,TRBV9,NA,TRBJ2-2
ASSTSQGQY,TRBV28,NA,TRBJ2-7
ASSLATGVSTEAF,TRBV7-9,NA,TRBJ1-1
ASRQGGRELF,TRBV2,TRBD1,TRBJ2-2
ASSFNPRREGQYEQY,TRBV5-1,TRBD2,TRBJ2-7
ASSFRGSDGYT,TRBV28,NA,TRBJ1-2
SVAGGADRVNHEQY,TRBV29-1,TRBD1,TRBJ2-7
ASSPGKREAYEQY,TRBV18,TRBD2,TRBJ2-7
ASSPDSSNTGELF,TRBV7-2,NA,TRBJ2-2
ASSPGRSSGYYEQY,TRBV18,TRBD2,TRBJ2-7
AISERGDRETQY,TRBV10-3,NA,TRBJ2-5
ASSLGGFKTQY,TRBV7-9,NA,TRBJ2-5
ASSLGQGAADTQY,TRBV11-2,TRBD1,TRBJ2-3
ASDRGTEAF,TRBV19,NA,TRBJ1-1
ASSVGSSSTDTQY,TRBV10-1,NA,TRBJ2-3
ASSLGGIDTEAF,TRBV28,NA,TRBJ1-1
ASSRDRGHSGNTIY,TRBV9,TRBD1,TRBJ1-3
ARNRVATDAQY,TRBV2,NA,TRBJ2-3
ASSTGQGQGNTIY,TRBV28,TRBD1,TRBJ1-3